Listed below are T cell receptor beta chains from one sample, sequenced in a study of tumor-infiltrating lymphocytes in primary liver carcinoma. Using its own MiXCR run on the multiplex PCR reads, TCRdb lists one record per CDR3 protein. The sample includes some 87,000 distinct CDR3 sequences, less than 70% of them seen just once. Sequenced sample: tumor-adjacent normal liver tissue. All receptors derive from a middle-aged man with primary liver carcinoma and hepatitis B virus infection. CDR3s include the opening cysteine and the closing phenylalanine or tryptophan. The D gene is left open where the match is weak. A clone size is listed for some rows: how often the clone was seen (once, few, many), or a class if it is expanded.

D gene	CDR3 length	J gene	V gene	clone size	CDR3 protein	CDR3 DNA
.	13	TRBJ2-2	TRBV4-1	.	CSSRQGQGGELFF	TGCTCCAGCAGGCAAGGACAAGGTGGGGAGCTGTTTTTT
.	13	TRBJ1-1	TRBV6-6	.	CASSVSADTEVFF	TGTGCCAGCAGTGTGAGTGCAGACACTGAAGTTTTCTTT
.	22	TRBJ2-2	TRBV11-2	.	CASSLERRAEQYFGPGTGELFF	.
.	13	TRBJ2-1	TRBV21-1	once	CASSMTGSGEQFF	TGTGCCAGCAGCATGACAGGTTCCGGTGAGCAGTTCTTC
.	14	TRBJ2-7	TRBV7-9	.	CASSRGRRRYEQYF	TGTGCCAGCAGCCGAGGCAGGAGGCGGTACGAGCAGTACTTC
.	13	TRBJ2-2	TRBV5-4	few	CASSPGTPEELFF	TGTGCCAGCAGCCCCGGGACTCCCGAGGAGCTGTTTTTT
.	14	TRBJ2-7	TRBV11-2	.	CASSSARGGGEQYF	TGTGCCAGCAGCTCGGCCCGGGGTGGCGGCGAGCAGTACTTC
.	14	TRBJ1-2	TRBV12-3/TRBV12-4	.	CASSSTGYGGDYIF	TGTGCCAGCAGTTCCACAGGGTACGGGGGTGACTACATCTTC
.	14	TRBJ2-5	TRBV4-1	once	CAGSSPDGQETQYF	TGCGCCGGCAGCTCCCCGGACGGCCAAGAGACCCAGTACTTC
.	16	TRBJ2-1	TRBV11-3	.	CVRSLGGLGPYNEQFF	TGTGTCAGGAGCTTAGGTGGGCTTGGTCCGTACAATGAGCAGTTCTTC
.	22	TRBJ2-1	TRBV6-1	many	CASSEGWGREAVWSPLYNEQFF	TGTGCCAGCAGTGAAGGGTGGGGCAGGGAAGCAGTATGGAGCCCCTTATACAATGAGCAGTTCTTC
.	14	TRBJ2-7	TRBV11-2	once	CASSPRSSQWEQYF	TGTGCCAGCAGCCCCAGGTCATCACAGTGGGAGCAGTACTTC
.	11	TRBJ2-1	TRBV5-4	.	CASSLTSEQLF	TGTGCCAGCAGCTTGACGAGTGAGCAGTTATTC
.	16	TRBJ2-6	TRBV4-1	many	CASSQEAGTGANVLTF	TGCGCCAGCAGCCAAGAAGCAGGGACTGGGGCCAACGTCCTGACTTTC
TRBD1	14	TRBJ1-4	TRBV6-5	.	CASNKDRGDEKLFF	TGTGCCAGCAACAAGGACAGGGGGGATGAAAAATTGTTTTTT
.	16	TRBJ1-2	TRBV4-1	.	CASNPRTAGGSRCYTF	TGCGCCAGCAACCCACGGACAGCGGGTGGTTCTAGATGCTACACCTTC
.	13	TRBJ2-3	TRBV29-1	.	CSVGRVQRDTQYF	TGCAGCGTTGGCAGGGTGCAGAGAGATACTCAGTATTTT
TRBD1	14	TRBJ2-3	TRBV10-3	.	CAITDRAGTDTQYF	TGTGCCATCACTGACAGGGCTGGCACAGATACGCAGTATTTT
.	14	TRBJ2-1	TRBV6-5	.	CASSSLTSYNEQFF	TGTGCAAGCAGTTCATTAACTTCCTACAATGAGCAGTTCTTC
.	11	TRBJ2-7	TRBV28	.	CASSFLHEQCF	TGTGCCAGCAGTTTTCTGCACGAGCAGTGCTTC
.	13	TRBJ2-5	TRBV11-2	.	CPSSLEVEETQYF	TGTCCCAGCAGCCTAGAGGTTGAAGAGACCCAGTACTTC
.	13	TRBJ2-1	TRBV29-1	.	CSVEDGASVEQFF	TGCAGTGTTGAAGATGGGGCTAGTGTTGAGCAGTTCTTC
.	16	TRBJ2-1	TRBV5-4	many	CASSLAGSGPPDEQFF	TGTGCCAGCAGCTTGGCCGGGTCCGGCCCCCCCGATGAGCAGTTCTTC
.	16	TRBJ2-7	TRBV6-5	.	CASNQAHGTGIGEYYF	TGTGCCAGCAACCAAGCACATGGGACCGGTATTGGCGAGTACTACTTC
.	15	TRBJ1-1	TRBV5-5	.	CTGSRGGGRGAEALF	TGTACCGGCAGCCGGGGCGGGGGGCGCGGGGCTGAAGCTCTCTTT
.	16	TRBJ2-7	TRBV6-6	many	CASSPWRGDSPYEQYF	TGTGCCAGCAGTCCCTGGAGAGGGGACTCCCCTTACGAGCAGTACTTC
.	15	TRBJ2-3	TRBV13	many	CASNLPGEGGDTQYF	TGTGCCAGCAATCTTCCTGGTGAGGGAGGAGATACGCAGTATTTT
.	16	TRBJ2-6	TRBV5-1	many	CASSGGLTSGANVLTF	TGCGCCAGCAGCGGCGGGCTTACCTCTGGGGCCAACGTCCTGACTTTC
TRBD2	15	TRBJ2-3	TRBV12-3/TRBV12-4	.	CASCLAAGTTDTQYF	TGTGCCAGCTGTTTGGCAGCGGGGACCACAGATACGCAGTATTTT
.	14	TRBJ2-7	TRBV29-1	.	CSFARGSGAYEQYF	.
.	14	TRBJ2-7	TRBV12-3/TRBV12-4	.	CASSFDLSSYGQYF	TGTGCCAGCAGTTTTGACCTGTCCTCCTACGGGCAGTACTTC
.	15	TRBJ2-1	TRBV6-5	.	CTSRPARDRYNEQFF	TGTACTAGCAGACCAGCCCGGGACCGATACAATGAGCAGTTCTTC
TRBD1	13	TRBJ1-1	TRBV29-1	many	CSVLGGRDTEAFF	TGCAGCGTTTTAGGGGGCAGGGACACTGAAGCTTTCTTT
.	13	TRBJ2-5	TRBV6-6	many	CASSWGRGETQYF	TGTGCCAGCAGTTGGGGTCGAGGGGAGACCCAGTACTTC
TRBD2	14	TRBJ2-1	TRBV29-1	once	CNATGGVTYNEQFF	TGCAACGCTACGGGGGGAGTGACCTACAATGAGCAGTTCTTC
.	14	TRBJ2-1	TRBV4-1	.	CASSQEVGNYEQFF	TGCGCCAGCAGCCAAGAGGTCGGGAACTATGAGCAATTCTTC
.	10	TRBJ1-2	TRBV28	.	CASSNYGYTF	TGTGCCAGCAGTAACTATGGCTACACCTTC
.	12	TRBJ2-5	TRBV12-3/TRBV12-4	many	CASSLAKETQYF	TGTGCCAGCAGTCTAGCGAAGGAGACCCAGTACTTC
TRBD2	16	TRBJ2-2	TRBV11-2	.	CACSLEGGGDSGELFF	TGTGCCTGCAGCTTAGAGGGCGGGGGAGACTCCGGGGAACTGTTTTTT
TRBD2	14	TRBJ2-1	TRBV30	many	CAWTRGGGYNEQFF	TGTGCCTGGACCAGAGGCGGGGGGTACAATGAGCAGTTCTTC
.	14	TRBJ2-7	TRBV28	.	CASSSVMTLYEQYF	TGTGCCAGCAGCTCGGTAATGACCCTCTACGAGCAGTACTTC
TRBD2	16	TRBJ2-7	TRBV29-1	.	CSAPGTSGRHSHEQYF	TGCAGCGCCCCGGGGACTAGCGGGAGGCACTCACACGAGCAGTACTTC
TRBD1	16	TRBJ1-1	TRBV10-3	.	CAISESPGGMNTEIFF	TGTGCCATCAGTGAGTCACCAGGGGGTATGAACACTGAAATTTTCTTT
TRBD1	16	TRBJ2-3	TRBV11-2	.	CASSPPGGKGTDTRYF	TGTGCCAGCAGCCCGCCAGGGGGCAAGGGCACAGATACGCGGTATTTT
.	15	TRBJ2-7	TRBV5-6	.	CAGGFGPTYADEQYF	TGTGCCGGCGGATTCGGACCAACGTACGCGGACGAGCAGTACTTC